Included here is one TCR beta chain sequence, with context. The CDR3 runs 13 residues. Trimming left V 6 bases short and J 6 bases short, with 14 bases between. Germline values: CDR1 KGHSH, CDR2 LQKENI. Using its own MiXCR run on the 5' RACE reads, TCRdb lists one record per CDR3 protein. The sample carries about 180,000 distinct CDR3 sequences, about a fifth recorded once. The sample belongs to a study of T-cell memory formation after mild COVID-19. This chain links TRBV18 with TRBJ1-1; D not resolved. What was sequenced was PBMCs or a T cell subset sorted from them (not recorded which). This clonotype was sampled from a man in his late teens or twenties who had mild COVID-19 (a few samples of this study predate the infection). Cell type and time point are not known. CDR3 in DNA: TGTGCCAGCTCCCCCCTGGAACAGCCTGAAGCTTTCTTT. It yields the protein CASSPLEQPEAFF.